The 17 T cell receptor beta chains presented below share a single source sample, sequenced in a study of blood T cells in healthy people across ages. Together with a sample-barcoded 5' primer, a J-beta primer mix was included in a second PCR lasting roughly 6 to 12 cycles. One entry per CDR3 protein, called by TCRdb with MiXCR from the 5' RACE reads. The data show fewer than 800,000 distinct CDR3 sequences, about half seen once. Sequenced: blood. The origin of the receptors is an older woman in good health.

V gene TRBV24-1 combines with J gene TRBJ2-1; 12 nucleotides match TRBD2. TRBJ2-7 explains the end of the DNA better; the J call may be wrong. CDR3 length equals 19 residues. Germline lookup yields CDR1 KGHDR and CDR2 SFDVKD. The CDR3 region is CATQATSGRSKALYNEQYF. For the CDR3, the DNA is TGTGCCACCCAAGCTACTAGCGGGAGGTCTAAGGCATTATACAATGAGCAGTACTTC.

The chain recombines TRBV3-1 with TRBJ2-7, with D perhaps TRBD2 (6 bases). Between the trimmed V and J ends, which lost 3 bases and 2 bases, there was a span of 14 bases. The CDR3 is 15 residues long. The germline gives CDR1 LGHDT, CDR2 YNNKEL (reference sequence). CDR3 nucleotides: TGTGCCAGCAGCCACAGCGATAGCGGCCCCTACGAGCAGTACTTC. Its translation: CASSHSDSGPYEQYF.

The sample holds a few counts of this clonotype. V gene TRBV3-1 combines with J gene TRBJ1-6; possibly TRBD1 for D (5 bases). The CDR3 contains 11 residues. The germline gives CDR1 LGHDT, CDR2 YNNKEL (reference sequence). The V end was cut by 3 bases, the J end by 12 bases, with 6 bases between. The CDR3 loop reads CASSHGGPLHF. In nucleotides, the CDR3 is TGTGCCAGCAGCCATGGGGGACCCCTCCACTTT.

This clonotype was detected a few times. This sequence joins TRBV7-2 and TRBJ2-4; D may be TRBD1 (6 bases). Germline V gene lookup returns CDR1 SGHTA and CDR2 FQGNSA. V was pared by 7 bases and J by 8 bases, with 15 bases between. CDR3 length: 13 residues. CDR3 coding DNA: TGTGCCAGCACCCCCAGGTCAGGGGACATTCAGTACTTC. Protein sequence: CASTPRSGDIQYF. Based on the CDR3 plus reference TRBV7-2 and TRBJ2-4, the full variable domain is GAGVSQSPSNKVTEKGKDVELRCDPISGHTALYWYRQSLGQGLEFLIYFQGNSAPDKSGLPSDRFSAERTGGSVSTLTIQRTQQEDSAVYLCASTPRSGDIQYFGAGTRLSVL.

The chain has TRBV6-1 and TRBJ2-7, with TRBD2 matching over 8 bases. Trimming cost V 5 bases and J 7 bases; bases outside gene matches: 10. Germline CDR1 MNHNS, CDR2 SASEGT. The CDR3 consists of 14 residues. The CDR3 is CASSIGLAEAEQYF. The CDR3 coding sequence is TGTGCCAGCAGTATCGGACTAGCCGAGGCGGAGCAGTACTTC.

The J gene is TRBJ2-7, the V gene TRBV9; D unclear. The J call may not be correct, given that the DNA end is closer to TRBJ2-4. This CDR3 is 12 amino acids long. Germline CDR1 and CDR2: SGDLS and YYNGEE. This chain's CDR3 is CASSLHENIQYF. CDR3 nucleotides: TGTGCCAGCAGCTTACACGAAAACATTCAGTACTTC.

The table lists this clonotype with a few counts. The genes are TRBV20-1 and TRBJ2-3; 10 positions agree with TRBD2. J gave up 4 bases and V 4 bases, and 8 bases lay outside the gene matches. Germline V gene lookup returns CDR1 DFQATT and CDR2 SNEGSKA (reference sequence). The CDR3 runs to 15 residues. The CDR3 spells CSATDLAGVPDTQYF. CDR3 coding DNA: TGCAGTGCTACCGACCTAGCGGGAGTTCCAGATACGCAGTATTTT.

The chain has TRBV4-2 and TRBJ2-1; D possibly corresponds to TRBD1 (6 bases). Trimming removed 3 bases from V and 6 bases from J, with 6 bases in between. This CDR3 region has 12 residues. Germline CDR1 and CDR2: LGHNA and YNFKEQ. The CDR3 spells CASSQGANEQFF. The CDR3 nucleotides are TGTGCCAGCAGCCAGGGGGCCAATGAGCAGTTCTTC.

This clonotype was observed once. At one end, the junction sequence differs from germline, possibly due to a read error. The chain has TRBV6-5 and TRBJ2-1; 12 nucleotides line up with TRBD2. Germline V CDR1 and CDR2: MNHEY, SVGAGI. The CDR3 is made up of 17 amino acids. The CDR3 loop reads CASSWDPGLAGYNEQFF. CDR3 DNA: TGTGCTAGCAGTTGGGATCCGGGACTAGCGGGTTACAATGAGCAGTTCTTC.

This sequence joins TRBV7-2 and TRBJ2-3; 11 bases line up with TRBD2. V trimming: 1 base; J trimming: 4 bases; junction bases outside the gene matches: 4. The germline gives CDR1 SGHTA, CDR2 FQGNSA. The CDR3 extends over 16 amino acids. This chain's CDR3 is CASSLGIAGGSDTQYF. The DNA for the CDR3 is TGTGCCAGCAGCTTAGGGATAGCGGGAGGGTCAGATACGCAGTATTTT.

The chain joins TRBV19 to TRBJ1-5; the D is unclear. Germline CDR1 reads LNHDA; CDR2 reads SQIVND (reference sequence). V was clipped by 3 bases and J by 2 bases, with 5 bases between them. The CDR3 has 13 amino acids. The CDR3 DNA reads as TGTGCCAGTAGTATTCGGGGCAATCAGCCCCAGCATTTT. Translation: CASSIRGNQPQHF.

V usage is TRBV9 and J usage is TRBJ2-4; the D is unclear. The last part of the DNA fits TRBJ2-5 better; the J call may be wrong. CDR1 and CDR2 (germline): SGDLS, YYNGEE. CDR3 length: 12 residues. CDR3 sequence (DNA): TGTGCCAGCAGCGTAGCTTCAGGGACCCAGTACTTC. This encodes CASSVASGTQYF.

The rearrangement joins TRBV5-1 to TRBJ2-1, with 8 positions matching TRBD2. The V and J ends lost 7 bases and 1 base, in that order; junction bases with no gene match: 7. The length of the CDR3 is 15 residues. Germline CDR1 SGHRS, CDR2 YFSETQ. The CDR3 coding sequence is TGCGCCAGCGTACCTAGCGGGCGGTCCTACAATGAGCAGTTCTTC. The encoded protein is CASVPSGRSYNEQFF.

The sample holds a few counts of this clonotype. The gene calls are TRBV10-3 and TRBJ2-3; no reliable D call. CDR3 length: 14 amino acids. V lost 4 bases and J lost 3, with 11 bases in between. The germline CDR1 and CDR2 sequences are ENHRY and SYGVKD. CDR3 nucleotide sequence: TGTGCCATCAGTGGTGTGGTCGAAACAGATACGCAGTATTTT. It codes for CAISGVVETDTQYF.

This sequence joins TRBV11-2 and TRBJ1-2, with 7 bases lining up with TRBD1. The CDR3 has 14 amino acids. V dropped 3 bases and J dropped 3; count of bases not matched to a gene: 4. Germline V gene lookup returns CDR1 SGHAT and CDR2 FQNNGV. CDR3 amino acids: CASSFAGGDYGYTF. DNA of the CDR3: TGTGCCAGCAGCTTTGCAGGGGGGGACTATGGCTACACCTTC.

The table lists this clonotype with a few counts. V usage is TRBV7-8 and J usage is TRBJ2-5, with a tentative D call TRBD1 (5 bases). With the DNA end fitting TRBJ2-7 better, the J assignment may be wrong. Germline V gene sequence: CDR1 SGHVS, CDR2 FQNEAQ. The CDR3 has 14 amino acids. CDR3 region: CASRPRAVVHEQYF. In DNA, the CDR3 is TGTGCCAGCAGACCCAGGGCGGTTGTACACGAGCAGTACTTC.

CDR3 sequence: CSAIDRASYEQYF. For the CDR3, the DNA is TGCAGTGCTATCGACAGGGCCTCCTACGAGCAGTACTTC. The V gene is TRBV20-1, the J gene TRBJ2-7, with 7 bases lining up with TRBD1. This CDR3 spans 13 amino acids. The germline V gene encodes CDR1 DFQATT and CDR2 SNEGSKA (reference sequence). Losses at the gene ends were 4 bases for V and 0 bases for J; bases not matched to a gene: 3.